This T cell receptor beta chain was observed in a study of blood T cell repertoires in COVID-19. In the study overall: PBMCs, B-cell-depleted T cells, or T cells were the source of the cDNA or gDNA that made up the material.

The CDR3 covers 15 residues. Germline V gene sequence: CDR1 SGHRS, CDR2 YFSETQ. V was clipped by 4 bases and J by 2 bases; unmatched bases: 4. This clone was observed a handful of times. Source study methods: Amplification with reference gene primers provided the estimates of nucleated cell counts. Assay: immunoSEQ multiplex PCR; the TCRdb copy retains only in-frame clones and omits some. For V, J and clone size, that table is used; D and trimming come from the DNA. Among tens of thousands of clones listed, around three quarters were seen once. Source material: peripheral blood. V usage is TRBV5-1 and J usage is TRBJ1-3; 9 bases line up with TRBD1. The sequence was obtained from a woman between 45 and 65 years old with acute or convalescent COVID-19. CDR3 loop: CASSAGTGTGNTIYF. CDR3 coding DNA: TGCGCCAGCAGCGCCGGGACAGGGACTGGAAACACCATATATTTT.